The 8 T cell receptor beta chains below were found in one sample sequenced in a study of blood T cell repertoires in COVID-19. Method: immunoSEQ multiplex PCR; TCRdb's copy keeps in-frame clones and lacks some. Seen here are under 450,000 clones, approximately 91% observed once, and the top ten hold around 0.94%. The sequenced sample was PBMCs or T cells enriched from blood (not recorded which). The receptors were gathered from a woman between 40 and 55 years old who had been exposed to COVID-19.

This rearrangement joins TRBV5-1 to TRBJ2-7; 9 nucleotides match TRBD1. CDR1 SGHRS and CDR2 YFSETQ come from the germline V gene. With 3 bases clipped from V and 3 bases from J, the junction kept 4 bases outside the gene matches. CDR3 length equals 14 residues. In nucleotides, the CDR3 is TGCGCCAGCAGCTCCCAGACAGGGGGCTACGAGCAGTACTTC. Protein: CASSSQTGGYEQYF.

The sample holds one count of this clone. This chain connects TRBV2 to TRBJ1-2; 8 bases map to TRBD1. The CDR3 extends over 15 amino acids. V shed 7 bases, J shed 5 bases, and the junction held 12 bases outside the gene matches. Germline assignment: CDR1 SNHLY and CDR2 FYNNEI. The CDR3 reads CASTRDRSSYYGYTF. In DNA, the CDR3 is TGTGCCAGCACCAGGGACAGGTCCTCCTATTATGGCTACACCTTC.

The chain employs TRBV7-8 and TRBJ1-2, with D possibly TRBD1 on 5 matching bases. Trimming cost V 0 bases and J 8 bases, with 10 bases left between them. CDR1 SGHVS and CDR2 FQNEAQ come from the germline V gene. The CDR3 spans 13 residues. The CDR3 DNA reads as TGTGCCAGCAGCTTAGCATCAGGGTGGGGCTACACCTTC. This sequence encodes CASSLASGWGYTF.

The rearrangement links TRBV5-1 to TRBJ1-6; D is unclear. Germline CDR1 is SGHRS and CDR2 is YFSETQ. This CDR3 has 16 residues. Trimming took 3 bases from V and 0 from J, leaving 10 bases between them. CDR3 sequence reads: CASSSQVRSYNSPLHF. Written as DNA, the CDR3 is TGCGCCAGCAGCTCCCAGGTCCGCTCCTATAATTCACCCCTCCACTTT.

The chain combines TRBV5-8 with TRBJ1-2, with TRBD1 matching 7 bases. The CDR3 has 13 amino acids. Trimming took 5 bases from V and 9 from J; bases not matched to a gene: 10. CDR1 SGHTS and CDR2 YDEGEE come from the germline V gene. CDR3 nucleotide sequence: TGTGCCAGCAGAACCACAGGGGCGTATAGCTACACCTTC. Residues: CASRTTGAYSYTF.

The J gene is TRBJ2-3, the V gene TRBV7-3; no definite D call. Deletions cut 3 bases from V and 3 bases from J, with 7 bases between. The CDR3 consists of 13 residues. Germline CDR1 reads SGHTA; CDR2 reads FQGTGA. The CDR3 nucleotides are TGTGCCAGCAGCTTCCCCGGGACAGATACGCAGTATTTT. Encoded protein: CASSFPGTDTQYF.

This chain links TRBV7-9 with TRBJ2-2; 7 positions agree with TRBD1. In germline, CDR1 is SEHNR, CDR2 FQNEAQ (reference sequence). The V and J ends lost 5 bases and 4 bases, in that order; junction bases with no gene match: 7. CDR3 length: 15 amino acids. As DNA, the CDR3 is TGTGCCAGCAGCCCCGACAGGGCAGGCACCGGGGAGCTGTTTTTT. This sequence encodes CASSPDRAGTGELFF.

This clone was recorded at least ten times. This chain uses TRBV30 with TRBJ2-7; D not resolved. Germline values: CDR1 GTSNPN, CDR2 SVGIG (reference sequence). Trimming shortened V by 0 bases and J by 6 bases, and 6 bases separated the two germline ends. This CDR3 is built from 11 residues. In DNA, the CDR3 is TGTGCCTGGAGTGTAAAAGCCGAGCAGTACTTC. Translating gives CAWSVKAEQYF.